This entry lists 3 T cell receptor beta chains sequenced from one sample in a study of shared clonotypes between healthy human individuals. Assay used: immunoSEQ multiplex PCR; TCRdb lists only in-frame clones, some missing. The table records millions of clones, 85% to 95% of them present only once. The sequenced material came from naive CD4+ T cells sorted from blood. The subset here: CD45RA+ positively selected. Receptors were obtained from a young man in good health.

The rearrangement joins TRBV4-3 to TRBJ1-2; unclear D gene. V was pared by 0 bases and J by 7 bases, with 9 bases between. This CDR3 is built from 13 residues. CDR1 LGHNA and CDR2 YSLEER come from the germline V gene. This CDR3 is CASSQDPRRGYTF. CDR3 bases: TGCGCCAGCAGCCAAGATCCGAGACGTGGCTACACCTTC.

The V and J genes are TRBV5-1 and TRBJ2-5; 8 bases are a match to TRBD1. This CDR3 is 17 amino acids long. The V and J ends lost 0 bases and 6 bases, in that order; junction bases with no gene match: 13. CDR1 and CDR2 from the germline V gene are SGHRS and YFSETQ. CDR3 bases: TGCGCCAGCAGCTTGGCCTTATCAGGGGGCGCAGGCAAGACCCAGTACTTC. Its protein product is CASSLALSGGAGKTQYF.

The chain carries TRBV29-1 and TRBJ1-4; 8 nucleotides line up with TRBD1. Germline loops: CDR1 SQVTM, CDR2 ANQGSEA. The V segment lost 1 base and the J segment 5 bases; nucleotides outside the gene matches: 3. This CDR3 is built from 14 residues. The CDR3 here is CSVEVDRGNEKLFF. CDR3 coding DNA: TGCAGCGTTGAAGTTGACAGGGGAAATGAAAAACTGTTTTTT.